The rows below give T cell receptor beta chains drawn from one sample of a study of cytomegalovirus exposure and HLA in healthy donors. Repertoires were generated with immunoSEQ multiplex PCR, while TCRdb's copy carries only in-frame clones and drops some. The sample shows approximately 160,000 clones, about three quarters of them seen only once. Sequences were obtained from PBMCs. These receptors were obtained from a woman aged 50 to 65 in good health and CMV-seropositive. Each CDR3 is given with its conserved first and last residue. D genes are given only for firm matches. Only part of the rows carry a size: once, few, many, or a class if the clone is expanded.

>NA|TRBJ2-2|TRBV30|NA
CAWKLTGGGELFF
TGTGCCTGGAAACTTACAGGTGGCGGGGAGCTGTTTTTT
>NA|TRBJ1-1|TRBV5-1|TRBD1
CASSSEPGQRNTEAFF
TGCGCCAGCAGCTCCGAACCGGGACAGAGGAACACTGAAGCTTTCTTT
>NA|TRBJ2-1|TRBV6-1|TRBD2
CASLLAQKQFF
TGTGCCAGCTTACTAGCGCAGAAGCAGTTCTTC
>once|TRBJ1-4|TRBV9|NA
CANLPGGQTNEKLFF
TGTGCCAACCTCCCGGGGGGGCAGACTAATGAAAAACTGTTTTTT
>NA|TRBJ2-7|TRBV19|TRBD1
CASSIDGQGAREQYF
TGTGCCAGTAGTATAGACGGACAGGGGGCGCGCGAGCAGTACTTC
>NA|TRBJ2-7|TRBV10-2|NA
CASKRTEGSYEQYF
TGCGCCAGCAAGAGGACAGAAGGTAGCTACGAGCAGTACTTC
>few|TRBJ1-6|TRBV5-1|TRBD1
CASSPGTGSNSPLHF
TGCGCCAGCAGCCCCGGGACAGGGAGCAATTCACCCCTCCACTTT
>few|TRBJ2-1|TRBV11-2|NA
CASKVQNSGDNEQFF
TGTGCCAGCAAAGTTCAAAACTCCGGGGACAATGAGCAGTTCTTC
>NA|TRBJ2-7|TRBV27|TRBD2
CASSLALAAAEAYEQYF
TGTGCCAGCAGTTTAGCCCTAGCGGCAGCGGAGGCCTACGAGCAGTACTTC
>NA|TRBJ2-7|TRBV7-9|NA
CATTGPYEQYF
TGTGCCACTACAGGGCCCTACGAGCAGTACTTC
>NA|TRBJ2-7|TRBV23-1|NA
CASSQSTRQPNRYEQYF
TGCGCCAGCAGTCAATCAACCAGACAACCTAACCGCTACGAGCAGTACTTC
>NA|TRBJ2-7|TRBV5-1|NA
CASSPGVSSYEQYF
TGCGCCAGCAGCCCCGGGGTGAGCTCCTACGAGCAGTACTTC
>many|TRBJ1-3|TRBV7-2|NA
CASSAQSGSGNTIYF
TGTGCCAGCAGCGCACAGTCCGGCTCAGGAAACACCATATATTTT
>NA|TRBJ1-4|TRBV4-3|NA
CASSHPSAARNEKLFF
TGCGCCAGCAGCCACCCGTCGGCGGCCCGTAATGAAAAACTGTTTTTT
>NA|TRBJ1-1|TRBV18|NA
CASSPRGGVNTEAFF
TGTGCCAGCTCACCGAGGGGAGGAGTGAACACTGAAGCTTTCTTT
>NA|TRBJ1-6|TRBV7-9|TRBD1
CASSRTGDNSPLHF
TGTGCCAGCAGCAGGACAGGGGATAATTCACCCCTCCACTTT
>NA|TRBJ2-1|TRBV4-3|NA
CASSQSTGSSYNEQFF
TGCGCCAGCAGCCAGTCGACTGGGAGCTCCTACAATGAGCAGTTCTTC
>few|TRBJ2-1|TRBV5-1|TRBD2
CASSFLGGGDLGEQFF
TGCGCCAGCAGCTTCTTGGGCGGGGGGGATCTCGGTGAGCAGTTCTTC
>once|TRBJ2-7|TRBV18|TRBD2
CASSPGAGGGNEQYF
TGTGCCAGCTCACCAGGCGCGGGAGGTGGGAACGAGCAGTACTTC
>NA|TRBJ1-2|TRBV9|NA
CASSVGGGYGYTF
TGTGCCAGCAGCGTAGGAGGCGGCTATGGCTACACCTTC
>once|TRBJ1-5|TRBV15|NA
CATSARRASNQPQHF
TGTGCCACCAGCGCCCGGCGGGCTAGCAATCAGCCCCAGCATTTT
>NA|TRBJ1-2|TRBV6-1|TRBD1
CASSSTPGQPYGYTF
TGTGCCAGCAGTTCTACACCGGGACAGCCCTATGGCTACACCTTC